This T cell receptor (beta chain) was identified in a study of T-cell reconstitution after alpha-beta-depleted transplantation in children. As it was prepared, the TCRbeta library received unique molecular identifiers. TCRdb used MiXCR to reprocess the PCR reads, holding one entry per CDR3 protein. The sample holds around 300,000 distinct CDR3 sequences, roughly 25% seen once. The CDR3 contains 14 residues. The germline gives CDR1 MNHEY, CDR2 SVGAGI. V was pared by 0 bases and J by 4 bases, with 9 bases between. The sample consisted of PBMCs, mostly from graft donor cells, taken 180 days after TCRalphabeta/CD19-depleted stem cell transplant. This clonotype originated in a male patient younger than 18 who had a stem cell transplant for acute lymphoblastic leukemia, so the T cells may come from the graft donor. The chain is built from TRBV6-5 and TRBJ2-5; D not certain. This CDR3 reads CASSYSGRRETQYF. As DNA, the CDR3 is TGTGCCAGCAGTTACTCAGGCCGGCGAGAGACCCAGTACTTC.